This T cell receptor beta chain was found in a study of OX40 agonist ivuxolimab in advanced cancers. Study-level background: The group had a mean age of around 60 years, ranged from about 23 to 79, and was approximately 81% male. Three patients, one with hepatocellular carcinoma and two with cutaneous melanoma, achieved partial responses.

For this clone: What it binds is not known.

The V end lost 4 bases, the J end lost 4 bases, and 4 bases lay between the germline ends. This CDR3 has 11 residues. Germline lookup yields CDR1 MDHEN and CDR2 SYDVKM. Study-wide results and caveats: The study found among the lowest clonal expansion in partial responders at 0.1-3.0 mg/kg.

Data came from immunoSEQ multiplex PCR; TCRdb stores just in-frame clones and leaves some out. The sample includes 150,000 to 190,000 clones, 85% to 95% of them seen just once. The input for sequencing was CD4+ or CD8+ T cells sorted from blood, taken in a trial of the OX40 agonist ivuxolimab. This TCR was sampled from an adult with an advanced solid tumor such as melanoma, head and neck, liver or kidney cancer. This chain connects TRBV28 to TRBJ1-1; D is uncertain. CDR3 bases: TGTGCCAGCAGTTCTTCCACTGAAGCTTTCTTT. Protein product: CASSSSTEAFF.